A selection of T cell receptor beta chains follows, all from one sample in a study of T cells in Graves' hyperthyroidism and ophthalmopathy. MiXCR, run by TCRdb on the multiplex PCR reads, gives a single entry per CDR3 protein. Among 490,000 or so distinct CDR3 sequences, roughly a sixth were seen once, and the ten largest hold approximately 32%. The source material was blood. These receptors came from a woman younger than 45 with Graves' ophthalmopathy. CDR3s include the opening cysteine and the closing phenylalanine or tryptophan. D genes are given only for firm matches. Clone size is stated in some rows and not others, as once, few, many or a class when expanded.

v_gene,j_gene,abundance,d_gene,CDR3nt,CDR3aa
TRBV5-1,TRBJ2-5,NA,NA,TGCGCCAGCAGCTTGATCGAGTGGGAGACCCAGTACTTC,CASSLIEWETQYF
TRBV19,TRBJ2-1,few,TRBD2,TGTGCCAGTACCCCACCGGACCCAGCGGGAGGTGTATTTGAGCAGTTCTTC,CASTPPDPAGGVFEQFF
TRBV7-8,TRBJ2-1,many,NA,TGTGCCAGCAGCTTAGATGGAACCGAGCAGTTCTTC,CASSLDGTEQFF
TRBV3-1,TRBJ2-7,many,TRBD2,TGTGCCAGCAGCCCCCGGGACTACGGAACCTACGAGCAGTACTTC,CASSPRDYGTYEQYF
TRBV2,TRBJ2-3,many,NA,TGTGCCAGCAGTGTTGGGGGTACGCAGTATTTT,CASSVGGTQYF
TRBV5-6,TRBJ2-3,many,NA,TGTGCCAGCAGCCTTCGCCAGCGAGGCGACCTGGATACGCAGTATTTT,CASSLRQRGDLDTQYF
TRBV29-1,TRBJ1-1,many,NA,TGCGCGGGACTGCCTTGGAACACTGAAGCTTTCTTT,CAGLPWNTEAFF
TRBV6-5,TRBJ2-5,NA,TRBD1,TGTGCCAGCAGGTTAACCGGGACAGGGGGCAGTGGGGAGACCCAGTACTTC,CASRLTGTGGSGETQYF
TRBV5-1,TRBJ2-5,NA,NA,TGCGCCAGCAGAGACGACAGGGAGACCCAGTACTTC,CASRDDRETQYF
TRBV20-1,TRBJ2-1,many,NA,TGCAGTGCTCCCCACACTCAGACAGGAAACAATGAGCAGTTCTTC,CSAPHTQTGNNEQFF
TRBV7-2,TRBJ2-3,many,NA,TGTGCCAGCAGCCAGTTGACTAGTACAGATACGCAGTATTTT,CASSQLTSTDTQYF
TRBV10-3,TRBJ1-1,many,TRBD1,TGTGCCATCAGTGATGGGACAGGGGGCGAAGCTTTCTTT,CAISDGTGGEAFF
TRBV12-3/TRBV12-4,TRBJ2-1,NA,NA,TGTGCCAGCAGCTCCAAGAGCTCCTACAATGAGCAGTTCTTC,CASSSKSSYNEQFF
TRBV28,TRBJ2-7,few,NA,TGTGCCAGCAGTTTCCGACTGTCGGGGGAGCAGTACTTC,CASSFRLSGEQYF
TRBV2,TRBJ2-7,NA,NA,TGTGCCAGCAGTTTTTTTATTTCCGGCGAGCAGTACTTC,CASSFFISGEQYF
TRBV20-1,TRBJ2-3,many,NA,TGCAGTGCTAGACGGGGCGGAACCACAGATACGCAGTATTTT,CSARRGGTTDTQYF
TRBV7-2,TRBJ2-7,NA,NA,TGTGCCAGCAGCTTAGGGGGCGGGACGGGTACCTACGAGCAGTACTTC,CASSLGGGTGTYEQYF
TRBV27,TRBJ2-2,NA,NA,TGTGCCAGTAGAGAGTGGACACTTAAGAACACCGGGGAGCTGTTTTTT,CASREWTLKNTGELFF
TRBV20-1,TRBJ2-7,few,NA,TGCAGTGCTAGAGATCCGGTACTATTCTACGAGCAGTACTTC,CSARDPVLFYEQYF
TRBV6-2/TRBV6-3,TRBJ2-1,NA,TRBD2,TGTGCCAGCAGTCACCCTCCGCGTTCGGGAGGCCGCTACAATGAGCAGTTCTTC,CASSHPPRSGGRYNEQFF
TRBV20-1,TRBJ2-1,NA,TRBD2,TGCAGTGCCCAACGGACTAGCGGGAGTGAGCAGTTCTTC,CSAQRTSGSEQFF
TRBV4-2,TRBJ2-1,NA,TRBD2,TGTGCCAGCAGCCAAGATTCCCGGACTAGCGAGGGTGAGCAGTTCTTC,CASSQDSRTSEGEQFF
TRBV12-5,TRBJ2-5,NA,TRBD1,TGTGCTAGTGGTTTGTACCAGGGACAGAACCAAGAGACCCAGTACTTC,CASGLYQGQNQETQYF
TRBV10-3,TRBJ2-7,few,TRBD1,TGTGCCATCAGCGGGACAGGGGGAAACTACGAGCAGTACTTC,CAISGTGGNYEQYF
TRBV6-1,TRBJ2-1,few,TRBD1,TGTGCCAGCACCAGAGACAGGGGATCCAATGAGCAGTTCTTC,CASTRDRGSNEQFF
TRBV20-1,TRBJ1-5,many,NA,TGCAGTGCCCTGGATGGACGCAATCAGCCCCAGCATTTT,CSALDGRNQPQHF
TRBV5-6,TRBJ2-1,few,NA,TGTGCCAGCAGCATGACAGGGGGCGTAGCGGGAGGGGAAAATGAGCAGTTCTTC,CASSMTGGVAGGENEQFF
TRBV7-2,TRBJ2-1,many,NA,TGTGCCAGCAGCTTAGACAGGTTCACCTACAATGAGCAGTTCTTC,CASSLDRFTYNEQFF
TRBV4-3,TRBJ2-2,many,NA,TGCGCCAGCAGCCAAGATGCGAGCCGGGAGCTGTTTTTT,CASSQDASRELFF
TRBV7-2,TRBJ2-7,many,NA,TGTGCCAGCAGCTTAGCGAACAGGAGACCTATCTACGAGCAGTACTTC,CASSLANRRPIYEQYF
TRBV5-1,TRBJ2-3,many,TRBD1,TGCGCCAGCAGCTTAGGGGGCGGAGCAGATACGCAGTATTTT,CASSLGGGADTQYF
TRBV24-1,TRBJ2-7,NA,TRBD1,TGTGCCACCAGTGATTCAGGGGGCAGGGACGGATACGAGCAGTACTTC,CATSDSGGRDGYEQYF
TRBV30,TRBJ1-2,many,NA,TGTGCCTGGAGGGCCTGGCGGACTAACTATGGCTACACCTTC,CAWRAWRTNYGYTF
TRBV4-2,TRBJ2-1,NA,NA,TGTGCCAGCGGGGGGACAGATTACAATGAGCAGTTCTTC,CASGGTDYNEQFF
TRBV7-2,TRBJ2-3,NA,TRBD2,TGTGCCAGCAGAGGGACTAGCGGGGGCACAGATACGCAGTATTTT,CASRGTSGGTDTQYF
TRBV6-9,TRBJ2-1,NA,TRBD1,TGTGCCAGCAGTTATCACCGGGGACAGGGGAGCTATGAGCAGTTCTTC,CASSYHRGQGSYEQFF
TRBV6-2/TRBV6-3,TRBJ2-1,many,NA,TGTGCCAGCAGTAGCGGAGTGAACAATGAGCAGTTCTTC,CASSSGVNNEQFF
TRBV10-2,TRBJ2-3,NA,NA,TGCGCCAGCAGTGAGGGGTCGCTGAGCACAGATACGCAGTATTTT,CASSEGSLSTDTQYF
TRBV27,TRBJ2-7,NA,NA,TGTGCCAGCAGTCCCAGGGGTCTGGACGAGCAGTACTTC,CASSPRGLDEQYF
TRBV20-1,TRBJ1-1,many,TRBD1,TGCAGTGCTAGCCGTAGACAGGGAACTGAAGCTTTCTTT,CSASRRQGTEAFF
TRBV13,TRBJ2-2,NA,TRBD1,TGTGCCAGCAGCCCAGATGGACAGGGGGATGTCGGGGAGCTGTTTTTT,CASSPDGQGDVGELFF
TRBV12-3/TRBV12-4,TRBJ2-3,NA,NA,TGTGCCAGCAGTCCACTTGACAGGAGCACAGATACGCAGTATTTT,CASSPLDRSTDTQYF
TRBV30,TRBJ2-1,many,NA,TGTGCCTGGAGTTGGAGTGGGAATGAGCAGTTCTTC,CAWSWSGNEQFF
TRBV7-2,TRBJ2-3,many,NA,TGTGCCAGCAGCCCTCAGATGGGAGGTACGCAGTATTTT,CASSPQMGGTQYF